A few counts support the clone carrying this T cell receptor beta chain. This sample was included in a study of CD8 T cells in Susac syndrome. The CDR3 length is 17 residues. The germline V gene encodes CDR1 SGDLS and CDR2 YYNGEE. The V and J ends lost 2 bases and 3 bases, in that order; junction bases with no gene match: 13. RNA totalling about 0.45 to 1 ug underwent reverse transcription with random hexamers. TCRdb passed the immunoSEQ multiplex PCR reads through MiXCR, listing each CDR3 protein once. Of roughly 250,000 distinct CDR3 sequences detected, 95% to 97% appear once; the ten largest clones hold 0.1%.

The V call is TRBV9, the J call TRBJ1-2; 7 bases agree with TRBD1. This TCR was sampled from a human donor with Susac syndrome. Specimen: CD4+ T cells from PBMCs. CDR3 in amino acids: CASSVRQGSGLDYGYTF. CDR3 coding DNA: TGTGCCAGCAGCGTGAGACAGGGTTCGGGATTGGACTATGGCTACACCTTC.